This TCR beta chain was profiled in a study of blood T cell repertoires in COVID-19. Study-wide context: The origin of the acute and convalescent COVID-19 samples was the United States, Italy and Spain.

CDR1 and CDR2 (germline): SGHRS, YFSETQ. Trimming stripped 0 bases from V and 4 bases from J, with 10 bases between. The CDR3 is made up of 14 amino acids. Methods used by the authors: Amplified reference gene primers provided the basis for estimating nucleated cell counts. This table comes from immunoSEQ multiplex PCR, and its TCRdb copy is limited to in-frame clones, with some not included. V and J calls and clone size are copied from that table; D and trimming were computed from the DNA. The table has about 190,000 clones, less than 80% seen once. Material: peripheral blood. This TCR derives from a man aged 45-65 years who had recovered from COVID-19. The chain has TRBV5-1 and TRBJ2-5; a possible D gene is TRBD1 (6 bases). The CDR3 loop reads CASSLEVGGETQYF. The CDR3 region has the DNA TGCGCCAGCAGCTTGGAGGTAGGGGGAGAGACCCAGTACTTC.